The 21 T cell receptor beta chains in this list originate from one sample, sequenced in a study of T cell responses to AZD1222 COVID-19 vaccine. TCRdb's table, derived via immunoSEQ multiplex PCR, lists solely in-frame clones and lacks some. The sample includes about 110,000 clones, approximately 88% of them seen just once. The sequencing used peripheral blood, collected on day 0 of AZD1222 vaccination. The source is an adult in good health.

A remark on this clone: Compared with germline, one end of the junction differs, possibly owing to a read error. The chain is built from TRBV27 and TRBJ1-1, with TRBD1 as a possible D gene (5 bases). This CDR3 has 16 residues. Germline CDR1 MNHEY, CDR2 SMNVEV (reference sequence). The CDR3 DNA is TGTGCCAGCAGTGTATCCGGGGGACGACTGAACACTGAAGCTTTCTTT. Its protein product is CASSVSGGRLNTEAFF.

The chain is built from TRBV7-8 and TRBJ1-5, with D perhaps matching TRBD1 (5 bases). Trimming removed 1 base from V and 2 bases from J, with 9 bases in between. This CDR3 is built from 15 residues. Germline V gives CDR1 SGHVS, CDR2 FQNEAQ. In nucleotides, the CDR3 is TGTGCCAGCAGCTTAGAGTGGGGGGGCAATCAGCCCCAGCATTTT. Its protein is CASSLEWGGNQPQHF.

The J gene is TRBJ2-2, the V gene TRBV27, with 10 positions matching TRBD2. CDR1 MNHEY and CDR2 SMNVEV come from the germline V gene (reference sequence). The V and J ends lost 3 bases and 1 base, in that order; junction bases with no gene match: 17. This CDR3 comprises 21 residues. The chain's CDR3 is CASSFLRWASGGGGNTGELFF. The CDR3, as DNA: TGTGCCAGCAGTTTTCTCCGTTGGGCTAGCGGGGGTGGGGGGAACACCGGGGAGCTGTTTTTT.

V and J are TRBV19 and TRBJ1-5; TRBD1 aligns across 8 bases. Trimming removed 5 bases from V and 4 bases from J; junction bases left unmatched: 16. Per the germline V gene, CDR1 is LNHDA and CDR2 is SQIVND (reference sequence). This CDR3 is built from 18 residues. The CDR3 reads CASSLGQGGRLGNQPQHF. The DNA for the CDR3 is TGTGCCAGTAGTCTTGGACAGGGTGGACGATTAGGAAATCAGCCCCAGCATTTT.

The chain recombines TRBV6-2 or TRBV6-3 with TRBJ2-1, with 14 bases matching TRBD2. Unmatched junction bases numbered 6, after V lost 2 bases and J lost 3 bases. CDR3 length equals 18 residues. Looked up from germline, CDR1 is MNHEY and CDR2 is SVGEGT. The CDR3 loop is CASSYETSGGVFYNEQFF. DNA for the CDR3: TGTGCCAGCAGTTACGAGACTAGCGGGGGGGTGTTCTACAATGAGCAGTTCTTC.

The rearrangement uses TRBV12-3 or TRBV12-4 and TRBJ2-1; D possibly corresponds to TRBD2 (6 bases). Trimming cost V 2 bases and J 12 bases, with 8 bases left between them. This CDR3 comprises 11 residues. CDR3 sequence reads: CASSLLGLQFF. The DNA of the CDR3 is TGTGCCAGCAGTTTACTGGGACTGCAGTTCTTC.

This clone was counted a few times. This chain joins TRBV6-2 or TRBV6-3 and TRBJ1-5; the D is unclear. Germline V CDR1 and CDR2: MNHEY, SVGEGT. The CDR3 sequence is 16 residues long. Trimming removed 4 bases at V and 0 bases at J, with 13 bases between. CDR3 in DNA: TGTGCCAGCAGTTTCAATGCCAAATATAGCAATCAGCCCCAGCATTTT. Its translation is CASSFNAKYSNQPQHF.

This clone was detected a few times. The CDR3 nucleotides are TGTGCCAGCAGCTTTAGCGCCCGTGACATTCAGTACTTC. This translates into CASSFSARDIQYF. The chain couples TRBV7-9 to TRBJ2-4; a weak D match, TRBD2 (5 bases). From germline, CDR1 is SEHNR and CDR2 FQNEAQ (reference sequence). Trimming shortened V by 3 bases and J by 8 bases, and 11 bases separated the two germline ends. The CDR3 runs to 13 residues.

The CDR3, as DNA: TGTGCCATCACCATTCAGGTGAACACTGAAGCTTTCTTT. Its translation is CAITIQVNTEAFF. The rearrangement links TRBV10-3 to TRBJ1-1, with no clear D. The length of the CDR3 is 13 residues. Deletions cut 7 bases from V and 0 bases from J, with 9 bases between. The germline V gene has CDR1 ENHRY and CDR2 SYGVKD.

The chain has TRBV19 and TRBJ1-1; 8 nucleotides line up with TRBD1. J gave up 5 bases and V 5 bases, and 10 bases lay outside the gene matches. This CDR3 comprises 15 residues. In germline, CDR1 is LNHDA, CDR2 SQIVND (reference sequence). CDR3 loop: CASSPGQGKGTEAFF. CDR3 in DNA: TGTGCCAGTAGTCCCGGACAGGGTAAAGGAACTGAAGCTTTCTTT.

The chain joins TRBV11-3 to TRBJ2-7; the D gene is possibly TRBD2 (6 bases). V gave up 6 bases and J gave up 6 bases, with 15 bases separating them. The length of the CDR3 is 13 residues. Germline V gene data show CDR1 as SGHNT and CDR2 as YENEEA. CDR3 region: CASSFAGGSEQYF. The CDR3 coding sequence is TGTGCCAGCAGTTTCGCCGGGGGTAGCGAGCAGTACTTC.

This clone has a single count. The germline gene is not matched at one end of the junction; a read error may be the cause. V and J are TRBV18 and TRBJ1-6; D perhaps matches TRBD1 (5 bases). This CDR3 comprises 17 residues. Germline V gene data show CDR1 as KGHSH and CDR2 as LQKENI. The CDR3 region has the DNA TGTGCCAGCTCATCACCTCCAGGGTCAACTGGTGGTTCACCCCTCCACTTT. It encodes CASSSPPGSTGGSPLHF.

Many counts were recorded for this clone. The V call is TRBV7-9, the J call TRBJ2-3; no reliable D call. The CDR3 extends over 11 amino acids. V shed 3 bases and J shed 10 bases, with 8 bases lying between them. The germline V gene has CDR1 SEHNR and CDR2 FQNEAQ (reference sequence). The CDR3 reads CASSFDISQYF. In nucleotides, the CDR3 is TGTGCCAGCAGCTTCGACATATCGCAGTATTTT.

The chain has TRBV3-1 (or the pseudogene TRBV3-2) and TRBJ2-7, with TRBD1 as a possible D gene (6 bases). The V end lost 4 bases, the J end lost 2 bases, and 12 bases lay between the germline ends. Germline-derived CDR1 and CDR2 are LGHDT and YNNKEL (reference sequence). The length of the CDR3 is 14 residues. CDR3 sequence (DNA): TGTGCCAGCAGCCCCCCGGACAGAACCTACGAGCAGTACTTC. Its translation is CASSPPDRTYEQYF.

CDR3 sequence: CASSSVGETYEQYF. The DNA for the CDR3 is TGTGCCAGCAGCTCGGTTGGGGAAACCTACGAGCAGTACTTC. V is TRBV5-8 and J is TRBJ2-7; unclear D gene. Between the trimmed V and J ends, which lost 3 bases and 2 bases, there was a span of 12 bases. Germline loops: CDR1 SGHTS, CDR2 YDEGEE. The CDR3 is made up of 14 amino acids. The whole variable domain, filled in from reference TRBV5-8 and TRBJ2-7, reads EAGVTQSPTHLIKTRGQQATLRCSPISGHTSVYWYQQALGLGLQFLLWYDEGEERNRGNFPPRFSGRQFPNYSSELNVNALELEDSALYLCASSSVGETYEQYFGPGTRLTVT.

The V call is TRBV7-2, the J call TRBJ2-3; TRBD2 matches at 9 bases. CDR3 length: 17 residues. Trimming removed 2 bases from V and 2 bases from J; junction bases left unmatched: 8. Germline V gene lookup returns CDR1 SGHTA and CDR2 FQGNSA. The chain's CDR3 is CASSLRVAGADTDTQYF. The CDR3 coding sequence is TGTGCCAGCAGCTTAAGGGTAGCGGGGGCCGACACAGATACGCAGTATTTT.

The V call is TRBV18, the J call TRBJ1-4; D is ambiguous. V was cut by 2 bases and J by 7 bases, with 14 bases left in between. The CDR3 has 15 amino acids. Germline loops: CDR1 KGHSH, CDR2 LQKENI. CDR3 region: CASSPGHNSGEKLFF. CDR3 DNA sequence: TGTGCCAGCTCACCAGGTCACAACAGCGGTGAAAAACTGTTTTTT.

The chain joins TRBV6-5 to TRBJ1-3, with D unresolved. The germline V and J ends were trimmed by 6 bases and 3 bases, with 15 bases remaining between them. This CDR3 spans 15 amino acids. Germline V gene data show CDR1 as MNHEY and CDR2 as SVGAGI. The CDR3 spells CASSTPGTGGNTIYF. The CDR3 DNA reads as TGTGCCAGCAGCACGCCCGGCACGGGTGGAAACACCATATATTTT.

The V call is TRBV28, the J call TRBJ2-5; 11 bases fit TRBD2. V lost 6 bases, J lost 0 bases, and 21 bases stayed unmatched. Germline V CDR1 and CDR2: MDHEN, SYDVKM. The CDR3 runs to 21 residues. The CDR3 DNA sequence: TGTGCCAGCAGCTCAAGTTTTCTGGCTAGCGGGGGGTCTAAGAACCAAGAGACCCAGTACTTC. Translation: CASSSSFLASGGSKNQETQYF.

The rearrangement links TRBV18 to TRBJ1-5, with no clear D. This CDR3 has 12 residues. Germline-derived CDR1 and CDR2 are KGHSH and LQKENI. The V end lost 3 bases, the J end lost 5 bases, and 5 bases lay between the germline ends. CDR3 protein: CASSPPDQPQHF. The CDR3 DNA sequence: TGTGCCAGCTCACCCCCGGATCAGCCCCAGCATTTT.

The chain couples TRBV7-2 to TRBJ1-2, with TRBD1 identical over 8 bases. Germline CDR1 and CDR2: SGHTA and FQGNSA. V lost 5 bases to trimming and J lost 8 bases; unmatched junction nucleotides: 10. The CDR3 totals 14 residues. Here the CDR3 reads CASSSHGQGWGYTF. The CDR3 coding sequence is TGTGCCAGCAGCAGCCACGGACAGGGTTGGGGCTACACCTTC.